One and the same sample provided the 9 T cell receptor beta chains below, sequenced in a study of cytomegalovirus exposure and HLA in healthy donors. It was with 60 Vbeta and 13 Jbeta primers that the PCR ran. TCRdb's copy holds only in-frame clones and misses some; the assay was immunoSEQ multiplex PCR. This table holds about 90,000 clones, more than 65% found once. The sequenced sample was PBMCs. The receptors originated from a man aged 25 to 40 in good health and CMV-seronegative.

V gene TRBV10-1 combines with J gene TRBJ1-5; no reliable D call. CDR1 is WNHNN, CDR2 SYGVQD, per germline (reference sequence). Trimming removed 6 bases from V and 6 bases from J, with 15 bases in between. The CDR3 has 14 amino acids. The CDR3 bases are TGCGCCAGCAGGTTGGGGAGTATATGTCAGCCCCAGCATTTT. Its protein is CASRLGSICQPQHF.

This chain connects TRBV14 to TRBJ2-4; unclear D gene. Germline CDR1 and CDR2: SGHDN and FVKESK. The CDR3 runs 17 residues. V was cut by 3 bases and J by 0 bases, with 15 bases left in between. CDR3 loop: CASSQGGVVLAKNIQYF. The CDR3 coding sequence is TGTGCCAGCAGCCAGGGTGGAGTCGTTCTAGCCAAAAACATTCAGTACTTC.

This chain joins TRBV5-1 and TRBJ1-4; TRBD1 aligns across 10 bases. Trimming cost V 4 bases and J 5 bases; bases outside gene matches: 11. This CDR3 spans 17 amino acids. CDR1 and CDR2 (germline): SGHRS, YFSETQ. CDR3 nucleotide sequence: TGCGCCAGCAGCCCTGGGATGGGGACAGGGGTGAATGAAAAACTGTTTTTT. This gives the protein CASSPGMGTGVNEKLFF.

The chain recombines TRBV6-6 with TRBJ1-2; possible D gene TRBD1, 5 bases. CDR1 is MNHNY, CDR2 SVGAGI, per germline (reference sequence). CDR3 length: 14 residues. V dropped 2 bases and J dropped 6 bases, with 13 bases sitting between them. The CDR3 sequence is CASSYGSGLNGYTF. CDR3 nucleotide sequence: TGTGCCAGCAGTTACGGGTCAGGGCTGAATGGCTACACCTTC.

The CDR3 loop is CASSVTSSRGQYF. For the CDR3, the DNA is TGTGCCAGCAGCGTTACTAGTTCCCGCGGGCAGTACTTC. The genes are TRBV7-2 and TRBJ2-7, with D perhaps matching TRBD2 (5 bases). Germline V lookup: CDR1 SGHTA, CDR2 FQGNSA. V was clipped by 5 bases and J by 9 bases, with 17 bases between them. The CDR3 has 13 residues.

This chain joins TRBV5-8 and TRBJ2-5; maybe TRBD2 (6 bases). Trimming pared 4 bases from V and 1 base from J, leaving 14 bases between. This CDR3 region has 15 residues. Germline V gene lookup returns CDR1 SGHTS and CDR2 YDEGEE. The CDR3 reads CASSPLAKLQETQYF. The CDR3 DNA follows: TGTGCCAGCAGCCCACTAGCCAAGCTCCAAGAGACCCAGTACTTC.

The rearrangement joins TRBV19 to TRBJ2-7, with D hard to call. The ends were cut back, 1 base at V and 4 bases at J, with 5 bases in the middle. Per the germline V gene, CDR1 is LNHDA and CDR2 is SQIVND (reference sequence). The CDR3 runs to 12 residues. CDR3 protein: CASSIAGYEQYF. The CDR3 region has the DNA TGTGCCAGTAGTATAGCGGGTTACGAGCAGTACTTC. The full variable domain, with the rest looked up from reference TRBV19 and TRBJ2-7, is DGGITQSPKYLFRKEGQNVTLSCEQNLNHDAMYWYRQDPGQGLRLIYYSQIVNDFQKGDIAEGYSVSREKKESFPLTVTSAQKNPTAFYLCASSIAGYEQYFGPGTRLTVT.

The chain carries TRBV5-1 and TRBJ2-3, with 8 bases aligning to TRBD1. This CDR3 is 13 amino acids long. V was clipped by 7 bases and J by 4 bases; unmatched bases: 5. Germline CDR1 is SGHRS and CDR2 is YFSETQ. The CDR3 protein is CASADRGPDTQYF. The DNA of the CDR3 is TGCGCCAGCGCAGACAGGGGCCCAGATACGCAGTATTTT.

The chain uses TRBV5-1 and TRBJ2-1; 7 bases line up with TRBD2. V dropped 0 bases and J dropped 4; count of bases not matched to a gene: 7. Germline-derived CDR1 and CDR2 are SGHRS and YFSETQ. The CDR3 consists of 16 residues. The CDR3 spells CASSLVAGTTYNEQFF. As DNA, the CDR3 is TGCGCCAGCAGCTTGGTGGCGGGGACTACTTACAATGAGCAGTTCTTC.